One sample yielded the 12 T cell receptor beta chains listed below, sequenced in a study of shared T cell receptors in the human thymus. Produced via immunoSEQ multiplex PCR; TCRdb's table is partial and in-frame only. The table lists about 380,000 clones, approximately 95% of them singletons. What was sequenced was thymocytes. These receptors all come from a human donor.

V gene TRBV5-5 combines with J gene TRBJ2-1, with TRBD2 identical over 11 bases. CDR1 is SGHKS, CDR2 YYEKEE, per germline (reference sequence). The CDR3 runs to 17 residues. Losses at the gene ends were 1 base for V and 4 bases for J; bases not matched to a gene: 7. The CDR3: CASSLLVSSGGYNEQFF. CDR3 nucleotide sequence: TGTGCCAGCAGCTTGCTCGTTTCTAGCGGGGGGTACAATGAGCAGTTCTTC.

The chain joins TRBV6-1 to TRBJ2-7; a weak D match, TRBD1 (5 bases). CDR3 length: 13 residues. Trimming cost V 2 bases and J 8 bases, with 13 bases left between them. Germline V gene sequence: CDR1 MNHNS, CDR2 SASEGT. The CDR3 sequence: CASSENRFLKQYF. The CDR3 coding sequence is TGTGCCAGCAGTGAAAACAGGTTCCTAAAGCAGTACTTC.

This chain links TRBV9 with TRBJ2-1; 8 bases align to TRBD2. This CDR3 contains 15 residues. V lost 4 bases to trimming and J lost 0 bases; unmatched junction nucleotides: 3. The germline gives CDR1 SGDLS, CDR2 YYNGEE. The DNA of the CDR3 is TGTGCCAGCAGCACCGGACTAGCCTCCTACAATGAGCAGTTCTTC. As protein: CASSTGLASYNEQFF.

The chain joins TRBV25-1 to TRBJ2-6; unclear D gene. The CDR3 consists of 14 residues. V gave up 9 bases and J gave up 0 bases, with 9 bases separating them. Germline V CDR1 and CDR2: MGHDK, SYGVNS. The CDR3 DNA sequence: TGTGCCAGTGGTACAGTCTCTGGGGCCAACGTCCTGACTTTC. Amino acids: CASGTVSGANVLTF.

As concerns this clone: This CDR3 is also generated by other DNA sequences in the sample. The chain couples TRBV18 to TRBJ1-1, with 7 positions matching TRBD1. With V trimmed by 6 bases and J by 0 bases, 4 bases remained unmatched. Germline CDR1 KGHSH, CDR2 LQKENI. The CDR3 spans 14 residues. CDR3: CASSTDRLNTEAFF. DNA of the CDR3: TGTGCCAGCTCCACGGACAGGCTGAACACTGAAGCTTTCTTT.

The J gene is TRBJ2-2, the V gene TRBV30; 13 positions agree with TRBD2. Germline V gene lookup returns CDR1 GTSNPN and CDR2 SVGIG (reference sequence). Trimming took 5 bases from V and 3 from J; bases not matched to a gene: 6. The CDR3 length is 16 residues. The DNA of the CDR3 is TGTGCCTGGGGAGGGACTAGCGGGAATTACACCGGGGAGCTGTTTTTT. Translated: CAWGGTSGNYTGELFF. Full variable domain (remainder filled in from reference TRBV30 and TRBJ2-2): SQTIHQWPATLVQPVGSPLSLECTVEGTSNPNLYWYRQAAGRGLQLLFYSVGIGQISSEVPQNLSASRPQDRQFILSSKKLLLSDSGFYLCAWGGTSGNYTGELFFGEGSRLTVL.

The J gene is TRBJ1-3, the V gene TRBV6-1; D is uncertain. V dropped 4 bases and J dropped 2 bases, with 18 bases sitting between them. Germline CDR1 reads MNHNS; CDR2 reads SASEGT. CDR3 length equals 17 residues. In DNA form, the CDR3 reads TGTGCCAGCAGTGTGTCGAGGCTCCTTGGTACTGGAAACACCATATATTTT. Residues: CASSVSRLLGTGNTIYF.

The chain links TRBV29-1 to TRBJ2-7; D may correspond to TRBD1 or TRBD2 (5 bases each). Germline CDR1 SQVTM, CDR2 ANQGSEA. The V gene lost 4 bases and the J gene lost 0 bases, with 10 bases spanning the gap. CDR3 length: 13 amino acids. CDR3 in amino acids: CSVVPGSSYEQYF. In nucleotides, the CDR3 is TGCAGCGTTGTCCCAGGGAGCTCCTACGAGCAGTACTTC.

The V and J genes are TRBV27 and TRBJ2-1; D gene ambiguous. Trimming removed 6 bases at V and 8 bases at J, with 11 bases between. Germline loops: CDR1 MNHEY, CDR2 SMNVEV (reference sequence). The CDR3 extends over 12 amino acids. The CDR3 DNA follows: TGTGCCAGCAGGTCTGCATGGCATGAGCAGTTCTTC. Its translation is CASRSAWHEQFF.

The rearrangement uses TRBV18 and TRBJ2-1; 7 bases map to TRBD1. This CDR3 spans 17 amino acids. Trimming took 3 bases from V and 3 from J; bases not matched to a gene: 11. Germline CDR1 is KGHSH and CDR2 is LQKENI. The CDR3 coding sequence is TGTGCCAGCTCACCGACAGGGTCCCCGGCCTACTACAATGAGCAGTTCTTC. Encoded protein: CASSPTGSPAYYNEQFF.

The V call is TRBV2, the J call TRBJ2-7; D uncertain. Trimming removed 3 bases from V and 2 bases from J, with 11 bases in between. This CDR3 is 14 amino acids long. Germline values: CDR1 SNHLY, CDR2 FYNNEI. CDR3 in amino acids: CASSDDPLPYEQYF. DNA for the CDR3: TGTGCCAGCAGTGACGACCCGCTCCCCTACGAGCAGTACTTC.

The chain uses TRBV19 and TRBJ1-5; D ambiguous. Germline assignment: CDR1 LNHDA and CDR2 SQIVND (reference sequence). The CDR3 loop spans 18 amino acids. V was trimmed by 0 bases and J by 1 base, leaving 16 bases between them. The CDR3 DNA follows: TGTGCCAGTAGTATAGAGGATCGTCAGACCGGAAGCAATCAGCCCCAGCATTTT. It translates to CASSIEDRQTGSNQPQHF.